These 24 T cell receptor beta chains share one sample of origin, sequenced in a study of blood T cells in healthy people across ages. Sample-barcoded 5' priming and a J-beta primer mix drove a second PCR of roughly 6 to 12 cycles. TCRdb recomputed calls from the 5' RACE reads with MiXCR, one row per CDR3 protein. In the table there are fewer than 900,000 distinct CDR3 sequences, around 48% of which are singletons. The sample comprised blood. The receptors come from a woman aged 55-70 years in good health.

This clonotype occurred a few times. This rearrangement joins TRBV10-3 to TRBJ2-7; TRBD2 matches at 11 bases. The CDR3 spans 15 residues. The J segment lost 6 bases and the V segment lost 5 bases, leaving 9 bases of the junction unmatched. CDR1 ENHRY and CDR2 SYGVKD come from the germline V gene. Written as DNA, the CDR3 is TGTGCCATCAGTTCTGCTAGCGGGAGGTACGGCGAGCAGTACTTC. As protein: CAISSASGRYGEQYF.

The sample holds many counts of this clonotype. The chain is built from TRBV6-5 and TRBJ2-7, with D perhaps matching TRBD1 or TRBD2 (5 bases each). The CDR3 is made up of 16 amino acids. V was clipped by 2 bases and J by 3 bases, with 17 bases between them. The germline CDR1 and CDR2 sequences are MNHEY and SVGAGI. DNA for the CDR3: TGTGCCAGCAGTTACGGGGGTACCTCCCCCCTCTACGAGCAGTACTTC. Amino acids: CASSYGGTSPLYEQYF.

The CDR3 bases are TGTGCCAGCAGCTTAGCACACCGACGGGAGCAGTTCTTC. Translation gives CASSLAHRREQFF. The genes are TRBV7-2 and TRBJ2-1; D gene uncertain. Trimming removed 0 bases from V and 10 bases from J, with 10 bases in between. This CDR3 has 13 residues. Germline V gives CDR1 SGHTA, CDR2 FQGNSA.

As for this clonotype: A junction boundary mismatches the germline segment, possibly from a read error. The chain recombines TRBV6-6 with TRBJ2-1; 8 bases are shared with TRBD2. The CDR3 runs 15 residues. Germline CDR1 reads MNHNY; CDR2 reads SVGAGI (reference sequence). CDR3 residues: CASGYSGAGYNEQFF. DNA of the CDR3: TGTGCCAGCGGTTATAGCGGGGCCGGCTACAATGAGCAGTTCTTC.

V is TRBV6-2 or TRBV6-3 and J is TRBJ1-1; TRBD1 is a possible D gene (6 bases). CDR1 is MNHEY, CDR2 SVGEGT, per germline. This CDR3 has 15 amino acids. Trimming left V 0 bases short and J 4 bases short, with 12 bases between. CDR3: CASSYSPGVATEAFF. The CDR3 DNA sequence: TGTGCCAGCAGTTACTCGCCAGGGGTGGCCACTGAAGCTTTCTTT.

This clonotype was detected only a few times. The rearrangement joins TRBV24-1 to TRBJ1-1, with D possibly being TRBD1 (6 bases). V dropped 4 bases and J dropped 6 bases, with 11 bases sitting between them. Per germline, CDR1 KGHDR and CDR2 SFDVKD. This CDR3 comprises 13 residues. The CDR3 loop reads CATSDRQVSEAFF. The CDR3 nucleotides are TGTGCCACCAGTGACAGACAGGTCTCTGAAGCTTTCTTT.

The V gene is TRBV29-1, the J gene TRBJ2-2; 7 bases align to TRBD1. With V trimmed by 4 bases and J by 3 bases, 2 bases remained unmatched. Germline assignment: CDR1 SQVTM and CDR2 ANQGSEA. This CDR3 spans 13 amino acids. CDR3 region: CSVGGGHTGELFF. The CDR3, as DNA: TGCAGCGTTGGAGGGGGCCACACCGGGGAGCTGTTTTTT.

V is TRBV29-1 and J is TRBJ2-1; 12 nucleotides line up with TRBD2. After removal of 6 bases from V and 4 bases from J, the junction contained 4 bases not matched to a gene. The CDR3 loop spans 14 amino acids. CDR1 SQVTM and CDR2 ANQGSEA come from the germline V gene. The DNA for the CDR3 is TGCAGCGTCCACGGACTAGCGGGATACAATGAGCAGTTCTTC. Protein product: CSVHGLAGYNEQFF.

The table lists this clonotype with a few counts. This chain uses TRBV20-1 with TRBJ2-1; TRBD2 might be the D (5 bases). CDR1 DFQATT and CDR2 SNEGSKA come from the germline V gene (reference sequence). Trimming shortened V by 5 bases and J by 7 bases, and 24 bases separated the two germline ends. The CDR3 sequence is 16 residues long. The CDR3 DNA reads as TGCAGTGCTTCCTTCCCCGCGGGTTTCCGAAAAAATGAGCAGTTCTTC. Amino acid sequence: CSASFPAGFRKNEQFF.

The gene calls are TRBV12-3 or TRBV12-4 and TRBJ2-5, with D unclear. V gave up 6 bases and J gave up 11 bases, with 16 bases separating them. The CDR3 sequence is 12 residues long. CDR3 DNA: TGTGCCAGCAGCCACTCGGGCGGTGAGCAGTACTTC. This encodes CASSHSGGEQYF.

Here the CDR3 DNA reads TGCGCCAGCAGCCAAGACGCAGGAGGGGACACTGAAGCTTTCTTT. This sequence encodes CASSQDAGGDTEAFF. This chain uses TRBV4-3 with TRBJ1-1; D possibly corresponds to TRBD1 (5 bases). This CDR3 has 15 residues. The V and J ends lost 0 bases and 3 bases respectively, with 11 bases between them. Looked up from germline, CDR1 is LGHNA and CDR2 is YSLEER.

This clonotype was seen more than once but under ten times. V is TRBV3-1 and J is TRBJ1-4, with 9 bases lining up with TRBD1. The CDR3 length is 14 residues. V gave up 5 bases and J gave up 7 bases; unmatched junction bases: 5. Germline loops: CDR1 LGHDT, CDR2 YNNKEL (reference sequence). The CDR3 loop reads CASSRQGVIEKLFF. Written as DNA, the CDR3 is TGTGCCAGCAGCAGACAGGGGGTAATTGAAAAACTGTTTTTT.

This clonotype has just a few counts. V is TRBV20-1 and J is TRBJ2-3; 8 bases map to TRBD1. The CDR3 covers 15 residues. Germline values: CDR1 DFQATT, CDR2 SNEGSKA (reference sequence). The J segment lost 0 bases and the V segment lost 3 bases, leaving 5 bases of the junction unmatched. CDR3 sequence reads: CSARADRGSTDTQYF. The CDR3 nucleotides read TGCAGTGCTAGGGCTGACAGGGGTAGCACAGATACGCAGTATTTT.

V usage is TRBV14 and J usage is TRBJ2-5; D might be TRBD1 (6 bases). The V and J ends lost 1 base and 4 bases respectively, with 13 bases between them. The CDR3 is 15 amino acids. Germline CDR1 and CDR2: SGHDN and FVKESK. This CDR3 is CASSQGDIPRETQYF. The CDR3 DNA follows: TGTGCCAGCAGCCAAGGGGACATACCGCGAGAGACCCAGTACTTC.

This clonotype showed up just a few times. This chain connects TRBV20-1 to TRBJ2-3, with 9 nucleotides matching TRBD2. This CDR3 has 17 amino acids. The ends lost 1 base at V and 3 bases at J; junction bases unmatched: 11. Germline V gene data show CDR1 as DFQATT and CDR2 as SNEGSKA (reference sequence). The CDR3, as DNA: TGCAGTGCTAGAGTTGCGGGAGGGGTACCCACTACAGATACGCAGTATTTT. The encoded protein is CSARVAGGVPTTDTQYF.

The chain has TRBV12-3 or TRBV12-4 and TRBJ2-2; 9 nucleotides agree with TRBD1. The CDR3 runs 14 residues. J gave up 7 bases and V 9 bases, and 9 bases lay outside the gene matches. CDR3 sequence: CASLPTGGNGELFF. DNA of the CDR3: TGTGCCAGTCTACCCACAGGGGGCAACGGGGAGCTGTTTTTT.

The CDR3 nucleotides read TGTGCCTGGGCCCCCGGCGGGGGCGATGAGACCCAGTACTTC. As protein: CAWAPGGGDETQYF. V and J are TRBV30 and TRBJ2-5; tentative D call: TRBD2 (7 bases). Trimming took 5 bases from V and 5 from J, leaving 18 bases between them. The CDR3 loop spans 14 amino acids. Germline V gives CDR1 GTSNPN, CDR2 SVGIG (reference sequence).

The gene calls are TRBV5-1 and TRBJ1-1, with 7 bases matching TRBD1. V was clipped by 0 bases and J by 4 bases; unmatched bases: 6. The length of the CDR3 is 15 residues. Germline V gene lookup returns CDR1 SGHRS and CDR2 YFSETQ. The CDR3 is CASSLGPTGATEAFF. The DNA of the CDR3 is TGCGCCAGCAGCTTGGGGCCTACAGGGGCCACTGAAGCTTTCTTT. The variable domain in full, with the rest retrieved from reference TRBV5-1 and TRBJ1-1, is KAGVTQTPRYLIKTRGQQVTLSCSPISGHRSVSWYQQTPGQGLQFLFEYFSETQRNKGNFPGRFSGRQFSNSRSEMNVSTLELGDSALYLCASSLGPTGATEAFFGQGTRLTVV.

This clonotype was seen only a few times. The DNA for the CDR3 is TGTGCCAGCAGCACAGGACTAGCGCCTCAGTTCTTC. It codes for CASSTGLAPQFF. The gene calls are TRBV2 and TRBJ2-1; the match to TRBD2 covers 9 bases. V gave up 6 bases and J gave up 13 bases; unmatched junction bases: 7. The CDR3 has 12 residues. Germline lookup yields CDR1 SNHLY and CDR2 FYNNEI. Complete variable domain (other parts from reference TRBV2 and TRBJ2-1): EPEVTQTPSHQVTQMGQEVILRCVPISNHLYFYWYRQILGQKVEFLVSFYNNEISEKSEIFDDQFSVERPDGSNFTLKIRSTKLEDSAMYFCASSTGLAPQFFGPGTRLTVL.

CDR3 protein: CSADGVGADTQYF. The CDR3 nucleotides read TGCAGTGCCGACGGAGTGGGGGCAGATACGCAGTATTTT. The J gene is TRBJ2-3, the V gene TRBV20-1; D is perhaps TRBD1 or TRBD2 (5 bases each). Germline V gene sequence: CDR1 DFQATT, CDR2 SNEGSKA (reference sequence). CDR3 length: 13 amino acids. Trimming pared 6 bases from V and 4 bases from J, leaving 14 bases between.

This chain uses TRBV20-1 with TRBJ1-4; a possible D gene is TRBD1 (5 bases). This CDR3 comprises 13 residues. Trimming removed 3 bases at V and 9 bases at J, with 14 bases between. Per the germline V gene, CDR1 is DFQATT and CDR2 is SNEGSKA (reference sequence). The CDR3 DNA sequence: TGCAGTGCTAGCGACGGGGGGTGGAAAAAACTGTTTTTT. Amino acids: CSASDGGWKKLFF.

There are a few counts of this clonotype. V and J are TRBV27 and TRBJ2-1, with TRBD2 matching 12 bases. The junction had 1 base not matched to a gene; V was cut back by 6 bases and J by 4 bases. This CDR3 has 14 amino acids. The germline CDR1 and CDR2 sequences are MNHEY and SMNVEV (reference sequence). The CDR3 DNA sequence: TGTGCCAGCAGGGGACTAGCGGGTTACAATGAGCAGTTCTTC. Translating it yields CASRGLAGYNEQFF.

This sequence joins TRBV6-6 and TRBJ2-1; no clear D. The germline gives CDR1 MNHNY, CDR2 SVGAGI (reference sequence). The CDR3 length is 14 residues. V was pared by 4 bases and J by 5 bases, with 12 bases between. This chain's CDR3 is CASSSVGTNNEQFF. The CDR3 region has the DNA TGTGCCAGCAGTTCGGTTGGCACTAACAATGAGCAGTTCTTC.

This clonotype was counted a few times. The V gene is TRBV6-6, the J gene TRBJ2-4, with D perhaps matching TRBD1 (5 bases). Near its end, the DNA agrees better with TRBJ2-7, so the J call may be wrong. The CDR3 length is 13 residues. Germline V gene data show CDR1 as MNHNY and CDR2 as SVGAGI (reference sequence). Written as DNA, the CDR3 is TGTGCCAGCAGTCGTCAGGGATTCTACGAGCAGTACTTC. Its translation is CASSRQGFYEQYF.